This TCR beta chain was identified during a study of vaccination and CD4 T cells after COVID-19. Overall study results and limits: SARS-CoV-2-reactive clonotypes showed a nonsignificant median rise from about 20 to 38.

Germline V gene lookup returns CDR1 MNHNS and CDR2 SASEGT. V was pared by 4 bases and J by 8 bases, with 6 bases of the junction left unmatched. The CDR3 length is 14 residues. The study sequenced cultured CD4+ T cell DNA using the Oncomine TCR Beta short-read assay. Via MiXCR, TCRdb re-called the PCR reads, giving one row per CDR3 protein. The sample holds about 15,000 distinct CDR3 sequences; around 50% are singletons and the top ten take about 24%. Sample treatment: roughly ten-day PBMC culture with coronavirus spike peptide pools or control peptides (ViraFEST assay). Fresh medium (containing IL-2) replaced half the medium on days 3 and 7. Comments on this clonotype: What it recognizes is unknown.

The TCR sequence derives from a human donor with COVID-19. The chain combines TRBV6-1 with TRBJ2-1; 9 bases fit TRBD1. Source: cultured CD4+ T cells from blood, taken after SARS-CoV-2 vaccination. The CDR3 DNA is TGTGCCAGCAGTGCCACAGGGGGCTGGCATGAGCAGTTCTTC. Protein sequence: CASSATGGWHEQFF.